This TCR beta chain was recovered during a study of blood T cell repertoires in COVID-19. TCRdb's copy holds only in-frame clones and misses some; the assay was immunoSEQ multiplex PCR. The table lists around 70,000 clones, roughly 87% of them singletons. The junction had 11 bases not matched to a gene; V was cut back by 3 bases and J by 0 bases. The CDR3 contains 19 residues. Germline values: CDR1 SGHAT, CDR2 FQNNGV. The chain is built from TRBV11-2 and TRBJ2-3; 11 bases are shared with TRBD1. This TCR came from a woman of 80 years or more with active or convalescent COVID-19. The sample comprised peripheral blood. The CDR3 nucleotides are TGTGCCAGCAGCTTGTACGGGACAGGGGGAACACCTAGCACAGATACGCAGTATTTT. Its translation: CASSLYGTGGTPSTDTQYF.